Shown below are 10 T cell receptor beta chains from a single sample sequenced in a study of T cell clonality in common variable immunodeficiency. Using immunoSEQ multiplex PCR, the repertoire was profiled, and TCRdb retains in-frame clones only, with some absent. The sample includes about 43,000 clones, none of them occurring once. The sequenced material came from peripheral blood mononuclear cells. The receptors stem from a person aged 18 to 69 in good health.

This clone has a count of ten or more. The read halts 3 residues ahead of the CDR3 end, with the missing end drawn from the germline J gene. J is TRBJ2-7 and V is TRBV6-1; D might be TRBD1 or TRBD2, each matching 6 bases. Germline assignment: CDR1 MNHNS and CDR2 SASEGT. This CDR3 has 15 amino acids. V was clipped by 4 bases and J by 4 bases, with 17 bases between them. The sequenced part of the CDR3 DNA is TGTGCCAGCAGTGCGGCGACAGGAGGGTTATACGAG. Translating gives CASSAATGGLYE. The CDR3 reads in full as CASSAATGGLYEQYF.

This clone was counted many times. CDR3 loop: CASSYSSVAADYGYTF. The CDR3 DNA, read in part, is TGTGCCAGCAGTTACTCATCAGTGGCGGCGGACTATGGC. The chain joins TRBV6-2 or TRBV6-3 to TRBJ1-2; D is undetermined. The sequence runs out 3 residues before the end of the CDR3; the remainder is reconstructed from the germline J gene. Germline lookup yields CDR1 MNHEY and CDR2 SVGEGT. This CDR3 contains 16 residues. V was pared by 0 bases and J by 3 bases, with 14 bases between.

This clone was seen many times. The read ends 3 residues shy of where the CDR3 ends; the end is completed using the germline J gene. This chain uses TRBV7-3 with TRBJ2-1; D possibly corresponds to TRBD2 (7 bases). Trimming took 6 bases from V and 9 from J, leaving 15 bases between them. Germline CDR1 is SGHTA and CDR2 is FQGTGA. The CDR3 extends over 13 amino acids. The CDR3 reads CASSHRGGGEQFF. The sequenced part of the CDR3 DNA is TGTGCCAGCAGTCATAGGGGGGGCGGTGAG.

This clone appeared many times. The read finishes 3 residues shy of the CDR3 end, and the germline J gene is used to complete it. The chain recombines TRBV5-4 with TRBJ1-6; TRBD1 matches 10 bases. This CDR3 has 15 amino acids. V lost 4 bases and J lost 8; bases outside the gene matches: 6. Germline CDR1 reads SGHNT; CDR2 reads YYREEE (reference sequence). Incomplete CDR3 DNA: TGTGCCAGCAGCCCGGGACAGGGGATTTATTCACCC. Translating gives CASSPGQGIYSP. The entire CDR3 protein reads CASSPGQGIYSPLHF.

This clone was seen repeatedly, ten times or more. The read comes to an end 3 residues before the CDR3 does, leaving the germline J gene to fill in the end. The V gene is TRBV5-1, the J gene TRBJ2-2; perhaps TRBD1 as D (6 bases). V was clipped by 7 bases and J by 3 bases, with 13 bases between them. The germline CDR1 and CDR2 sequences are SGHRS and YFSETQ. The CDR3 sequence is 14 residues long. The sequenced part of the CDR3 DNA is TGCGCCAGCCGGGACACAGATTACACCGGGGAG. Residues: CASRDTDYTGE. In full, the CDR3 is CASRDTDYTGELFF.

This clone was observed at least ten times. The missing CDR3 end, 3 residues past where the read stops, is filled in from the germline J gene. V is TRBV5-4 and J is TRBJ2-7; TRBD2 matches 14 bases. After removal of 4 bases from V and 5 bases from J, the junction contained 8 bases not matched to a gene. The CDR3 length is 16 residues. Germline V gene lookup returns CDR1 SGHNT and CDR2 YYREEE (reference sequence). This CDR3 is CASSAGLAGAIHEQYF. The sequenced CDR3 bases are TGTGCCAGCAGCGCGGGACTAGCGGGAGCCATCCACGAG.

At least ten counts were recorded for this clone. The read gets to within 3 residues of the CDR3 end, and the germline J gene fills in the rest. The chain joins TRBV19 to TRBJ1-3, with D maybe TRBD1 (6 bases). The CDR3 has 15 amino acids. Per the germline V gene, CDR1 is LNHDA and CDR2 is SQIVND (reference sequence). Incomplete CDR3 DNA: TGTGCTACGTCGACAGGAATGTATTGGGGAAACACC. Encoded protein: CATSTGMYWGNT. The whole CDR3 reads CATSTGMYWGNTIYF.

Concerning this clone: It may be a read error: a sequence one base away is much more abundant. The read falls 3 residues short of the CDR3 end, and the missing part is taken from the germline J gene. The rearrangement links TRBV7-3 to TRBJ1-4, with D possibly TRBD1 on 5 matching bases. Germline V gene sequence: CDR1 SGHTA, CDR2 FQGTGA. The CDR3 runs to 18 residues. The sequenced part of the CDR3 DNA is TGTGCCAGCAGCCCCCCCCCAGGGTATTACTCTGGGGCCAACGTA. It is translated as CASSPPPGYYSGANV. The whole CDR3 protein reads CASSPPPGYYSGANVLFF.

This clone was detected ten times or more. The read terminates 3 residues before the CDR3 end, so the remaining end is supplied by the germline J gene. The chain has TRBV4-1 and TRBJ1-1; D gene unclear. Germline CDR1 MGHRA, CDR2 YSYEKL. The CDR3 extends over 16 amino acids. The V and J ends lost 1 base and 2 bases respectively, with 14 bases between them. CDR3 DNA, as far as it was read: TGCGCCAGCAGCCAAGTTTCGCTAACAGCTAACACTGAA. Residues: CASSQVSLTANTE. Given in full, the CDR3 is CASSQVSLTANTEAFF.

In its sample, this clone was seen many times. The sequenced CDR3 bases are TGTGCCAGCTCACTCGGGGGGAAACCCAACTACAATGAG. It codes for CASSLGGKPNYNE. The CDR3 reads in full as CASSLGGKPNYNEQFF. The chain combines TRBV18 with TRBJ2-1; TRBD2 matches 7 bases. Read coverage stops 3 residues before the CDR3 terminus; the germline J gene supplies the remainder. The germline CDR1 and CDR2 sequences are KGHSH and LQKENI. J was trimmed by 3 bases and V by 4 bases; bases with no gene match: 9. The CDR3 sequence is 16 residues long.